The sequence of this T cell receptor (beta chain) was determined in a study of blood T cell repertoires in COVID-19. V lost 1 base and J 2 bases, leaving 10 bases between the germline ends. The CDR3 runs 15 residues. Germline V gives CDR1 MNHEY, CDR2 SMNVEV (reference sequence). Per the original methods: Cell counts per sample came from amplifying reference gene primers. Assay: immunoSEQ multiplex PCR; the TCRdb copy retains only in-frame clones and omits some. V and J calls and clone size are as listed in that table; D and trimming were resolved from the DNA. The sample lists about 170,000 clones; over 65% were seen once.

The sequence was obtained from a woman aged 45-59 years who had recovered from COVID-19. The genes are TRBV27 and TRBJ2-3; unclear D gene. The specimen was PBMCs or T cells enriched from blood (not recorded which). The CDR3 nucleotides read TGTGCCAGCAGTTTATATTCCAGAAACACAGATACGCAGTATTTT. Its protein product is CASSLYSRNTDTQYF.